The 24 T cell receptor beta chains below all came from one sample that was sequenced in a study of CD8+ T cells in alopecia areata. Extracted from the samples, RNA was reverse transcribed into cDNA to serve as the sequencing template. TCRdb's copy holds only in-frame clones and misses some; the assay was immunoSEQ multiplex PCR. The sample contains roughly 150,000 clones, about 51% of which appear only once. The material sequenced was CD8+ T cells sorted from blood, taken at week 0. Source of these receptors: a human donor with alopecia areata.

The CDR3 DNA reads as TGTGCCACCACCCCGGGGGGTACTGAAGCTTTCTTT. Amino acid sequence: CATTPGGTEAFF. This chain links TRBV15 with TRBJ1-1, with a possible D match to TRBD1 (5 bases). Germline V CDR1 and CDR2: LNHNV, YYDKDF (reference sequence). The V and J ends lost 7 bases and 5 bases respectively, with 11 bases between them. This CDR3 region has 12 residues.

The chain has TRBV30 and TRBJ2-2; D remains unclear. Trimming left V 5 bases short and J 3 bases short, with 10 bases between. The CDR3 has 13 residues. Germline-derived CDR1 and CDR2 are GTSNPN and SVGIG (reference sequence). The CDR3 protein is CAWFHSDTGELFF. In DNA form, the CDR3 reads TGTGCCTGGTTCCATAGTGACACCGGGGAGCTGTTTTTT.

Details on this clone: At the DNA level, this CDR3 is encoded by other sequences in the same sample as well. The chain employs TRBV27 and TRBJ1-2, with 8 nucleotides matching TRBD1. Per the germline V gene, CDR1 is MNHEY and CDR2 is SMNVEV (reference sequence). This CDR3 has 11 residues. V was pared by 10 bases and J by 5 bases, with 3 bases of the junction left unmatched. The CDR3 nucleotides are TGTGCCACCACAGGGGGTTATGGCTACACCTTC. It yields the protein CATTGGYGYTF.

The CDR3 DNA sequence: TGTGCCATCAGAGGAGAATCCACAGATACGCAGTATTTT. Its protein is CAIRGESTDTQYF. The rearrangement links TRBV10-3 to TRBJ2-3, with unresolved D. CDR1 and CDR2 (germline): ENHRY, SYGVKD. Trimming took 6 bases from V and 2 from J, leaving 9 bases between them. This CDR3 region has 13 residues.

This clone was counted a few times. This chain's CDR3 is CSVEERSARDGYTF. The DNA for the CDR3 is TGCAGCGTTGAAGAGCGTTCAGCCAGAGATGGCTACACCTTC. The rearrangement links TRBV29-1 to TRBJ1-2; D unclear. V gave up 0 bases and J gave up 6 bases, with 14 bases separating them. The CDR3 contains 14 residues. Per the germline V gene, CDR1 is SQVTM and CDR2 is ANQGSEA.

Only a few counts were recorded for this clone. J is TRBJ1-5 and V is TRBV6-5, with D perhaps matching TRBD1 (5 bases). The CDR3 has 13 amino acids. V was shortened by 1 base and J by 7 bases, with 8 bases between the two germline ends. Looked up from germline, CDR1 is MNHEY and CDR2 is SVGAGI. The CDR3: CASSYFTGQPQHF. The CDR3 region has the DNA TGTGCCAGCAGTTACTTTACAGGCCAGCCCCAGCATTTT.

The V and J genes are TRBV19 and TRBJ1-5; unclear D gene. Germline V gives CDR1 LNHDA, CDR2 SQIVND (reference sequence). This CDR3 has 14 amino acids. V was pared by 1 base and J by 5 bases, with 9 bases between. The CDR3 is CASSIGEGDQPQHF. CDR3 DNA: TGTGCCAGTAGTATAGGGGAGGGCGATCAGCCCCAGCATTTT. The whole variable domain, remainder taken from reference TRBV19 and TRBJ1-5, is DGGITQSPKYLFRKEGQNVTLSCEQNLNHDAMYWYRQDPGQGLRLIYYSQIVNDFQKGDIAEGYSVSREKKESFPLTVTSAQKNPTAFYLCASSIGEGDQPQHFGDGTRLSIL.

This clone was observed a few times. The gene calls are TRBV11-2 and TRBJ1-2; D uncertain. The CDR3 extends over 13 amino acids. Trimming cost V 2 bases and J 6 bases, with 10 bases left between them. Germline-derived CDR1 and CDR2 are SGHAT and FQNNGV. CDR3 sequence: CASSLLGSDGYTF. CDR3 nucleotide sequence: TGTGCCAGCAGCTTATTAGGGTCCGATGGCTACACCTTC. The full variable domain, completed using reference TRBV11-2 and TRBJ1-2, is EAGVAQSPRYKIIEKRQSVAFWCNPISGHATLYWYQQILGQGPKLLIQFQNNGVVDDSQLPKDRFSAERLKGVDSTLKIQPAKLEDSAVYLCASSLLGSDGYTFGSGTRLTVV.

The chain couples TRBV11-2 to TRBJ1-1; 7 bases are shared with TRBD1. With V trimmed by 7 bases and J by 0 bases, 8 bases remained unmatched. The CDR3 is 15 amino acids. Germline V gene lookup returns CDR1 SGHAT and CDR2 FQNNGV. For the CDR3, the DNA is TGTGCCAGCACCGGGACAGTTTATATGAACACTGAAGCTTTCTTT. It translates to CASTGTVYMNTEAFF.

The V gene is TRBV29-1, the J gene TRBJ2-3; 7 nucleotides align to TRBD2. V shed 0 bases, J shed 5 bases, and the junction held 8 bases outside the gene matches. CDR1 SQVTM and CDR2 ANQGSEA come from the germline V gene. This CDR3 spans 15 amino acids. This CDR3 reads CSVEDPAGERDTQYF. The CDR3, as DNA: TGCAGCGTTGAAGATCCGGCGGGAGAGAGAGATACGCAGTATTTT.

The V gene is TRBV6-6, the J gene TRBJ2-7; D unresolved. CDR1 is MNHNY and CDR2 is SVGAGI in the germline V gene (reference sequence). V was pared by 7 bases and J by 5 bases, with 9 bases between. The CDR3 runs to 11 residues. The CDR3 here is CASMSWDEQYF. The CDR3 DNA sequence: TGTGCCAGCATGTCATGGGACGAGCAGTACTTC.

The chain carries TRBV9 and TRBJ2-7, with D possibly being TRBD1 or TRBD2 (5 bases each). Trimming shortened V by 0 bases and J by 5 bases, and 9 bases separated the two germline ends. Germline-derived CDR1 and CDR2 are SGDLS and YYNGEE. This CDR3 has 13 residues. The CDR3: CASSVGLGDEQYF. The DNA of the CDR3 is TGTGCCAGCAGCGTAGGGCTGGGGGACGAGCAGTACTTC.

DNA of the CDR3: TGTGCCTCAACCCGGGACTACTCCTACAATGAGCAGTTCTTC. Protein: CASTRDYSYNEQFF. The genes are TRBV30 and TRBJ2-1; 7 bases fit TRBD2. Trimming removed 7 bases from V and 0 bases from J; junction bases left unmatched: 6. The CDR3 covers 14 residues. CDR1 and CDR2 (germline): GTSNPN, SVGIG (reference sequence).

The DNA of the CDR3 is TGCGCCAGCAGCTTGGAGACTCCCGCCCGGGGCGAGCAGTACTTC. It codes for CASSLETPARGEQYF. V and J are TRBV5-1 and TRBJ2-7; a possible D gene is TRBD2 (5 bases). The CDR3 extends over 15 amino acids. Germline lookup yields CDR1 SGHRS and CDR2 YFSETQ. The germline V and J ends were trimmed by 0 bases and 6 bases, with 16 bases remaining between them.

The chain uses TRBV11-2 and TRBJ1-1, with D hard to call. The germline V and J ends were trimmed by 3 bases and 7 bases, with 15 bases remaining between them. The CDR3 totals 14 residues. Looked up from germline, CDR1 is SGHAT and CDR2 is FQNNGV. CDR3 amino acids: CASSFDPSGDEAFF. CDR3 bases: TGTGCCAGCAGCTTTGACCCTAGCGGAGATGAAGCTTTCTTT.

This clone is medium-sized (0.01 to 0.1%) by share. The rearrangement joins TRBV7-2 to TRBJ2-1, with D perhaps matching TRBD1 (5 bases). CDR3 length equals 12 residues. V lost 6 bases, J lost 8 bases, and 11 bases lay in between. Germline-derived CDR1 and CDR2 are SGHTA and FQGNSA. The CDR3 is CASSPGHDEQFF. The CDR3 DNA reads as TGTGCCAGCAGTCCCGGACACGATGAGCAGTTCTTC.

V and J are TRBV9 and TRBJ2-1, with 7 bases that match TRBD2. The ends lost 0 bases at V and 5 bases at J; junction bases unmatched: 5. Germline CDR1 and CDR2: SGDLS and YYNGEE. The CDR3 has 15 amino acids. Here the CDR3 reads CASSVDGLDNNEQFF. CDR3 in DNA: TGTGCCAGCAGCGTAGATGGACTAGATAACAATGAGCAGTTCTTC.

This clone was detected a few times. The J gene is TRBJ2-1, the V gene TRBV9; 8 bases line up with TRBD1. The trim removed 6 bases at V and 5 bases at J, leaving 7 bases unmatched. This CDR3 has 14 amino acids. Germline V gene lookup returns CDR1 SGDLS and CDR2 YYNGEE. In DNA form, the CDR3 reads TGTGCCAGCACCAAGGACAGGGCCAACAATGAGCAGTTCTTC. Protein product: CASTKDRANNEQFF.

The rearrangement links TRBV7-2 to TRBJ1-1; D unresolved. Germline values: CDR1 SGHTA, CDR2 FQGNSA. The ends were cut back, 5 bases at V and 2 bases at J, with 12 bases in the middle. This CDR3 region has 14 residues. The chain's CDR3 is CASSPMAINTEAFF. CDR3 coding DNA: TGTGCCAGCAGCCCGATGGCTATCAACACTGAAGCTTTCTTT.

The chain uses TRBV25-1 and TRBJ2-1; no reliable D call. From germline, CDR1 is MGHDK and CDR2 SYGVNS. V was clipped by 3 bases and J by 8 bases, with 8 bases between them. The CDR3 runs to 12 residues. The CDR3 here is CASSEGGYEQFF. DNA for the CDR3: TGTGCCAGCAGTGAGGGTGGGTATGAGCAGTTCTTC.

The chain couples TRBV5-6 to TRBJ2-4, with a weak D call TRBD2 (6 bases). Germline V gene sequence: CDR1 SGHDT, CDR2 YYEEEE. V lost 1 base to trimming and J lost 3 bases, with 14 bases between them. The CDR3 contains 16 residues. The CDR3 nucleotides read TGTGCCAGCAGCTTGCAGGGCGGGGAGGTCAAAAACATTCAGTACTTC. Translated, it gives CASSLQGGEVKNIQYF.

The chain is built from TRBV29-1 and TRBJ1-2, with D tentatively TRBD1 (6 bases). V shed 1 base and J shed 3 bases, with 12 bases lying between them. In germline, CDR1 is SQVTM, CDR2 ANQGSEA. The CDR3 has 14 residues. This CDR3 is CSVEGGARDYGYTF. CDR3 coding DNA: TGCAGCGTTGAAGGGGGGGCCAGGGACTATGGCTACACCTTC.

This clone occurred once. The chain recombines TRBV13 with TRBJ1-1; D is ambiguous. V lost 5 bases and J lost 4, with 8 bases in between. This CDR3 is built from 12 residues. CDR1 and CDR2 from the germline V gene are PRHDT and FYEKMQ (reference sequence). The CDR3 loop reads CASSRGSTEAFF. For the CDR3, the DNA is TGTGCCAGCAGCCGGGGTAGCACTGAAGCTTTCTTT.

This clone is a singleton in its sample. This rearrangement joins TRBV6-1 to TRBJ1-1, with TRBD1 as a possible D gene (5 bases). V lost 4 bases to trimming and J lost 7 bases, with 19 bases between them. The CDR3 extends over 15 amino acids. In germline, CDR1 is MNHNS, CDR2 SASEGT. CDR3 region: CASSGAPTGPVEAFF. As DNA, the CDR3 is TGTGCCAGCAGTGGGGCCCCAACAGGCCCAGTTGAAGCTTTCTTT.